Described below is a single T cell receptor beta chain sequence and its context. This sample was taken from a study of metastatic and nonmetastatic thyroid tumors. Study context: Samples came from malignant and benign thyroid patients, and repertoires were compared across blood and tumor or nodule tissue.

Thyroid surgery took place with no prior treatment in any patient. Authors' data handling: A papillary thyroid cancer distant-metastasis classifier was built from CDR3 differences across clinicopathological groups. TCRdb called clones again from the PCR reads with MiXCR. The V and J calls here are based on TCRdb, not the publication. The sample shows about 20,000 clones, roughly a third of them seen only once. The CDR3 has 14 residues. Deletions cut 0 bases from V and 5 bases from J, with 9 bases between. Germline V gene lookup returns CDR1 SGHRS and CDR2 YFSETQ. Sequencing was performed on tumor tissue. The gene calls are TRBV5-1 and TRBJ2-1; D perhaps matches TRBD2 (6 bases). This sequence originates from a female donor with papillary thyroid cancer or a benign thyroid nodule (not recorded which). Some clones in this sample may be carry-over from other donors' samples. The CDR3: CASSLGASDNEQFF. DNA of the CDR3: TGCGCCAGCAGCTTGGGAGCTAGCGACAATGAGCAGTTCTTC.